A single sample is the source of the 17 T cell receptor beta chains below, sequenced in a study of blood T cell repertoires in COVID-19. Using immunoSEQ multiplex PCR, the repertoire was profiled, and TCRdb retains in-frame clones only, with some absent. This repertoire shows about 380,000 clones, approximately 89% found once; its top ten account for approximately 1.2%. Specimen: PBMCs or T cells enriched from blood (not recorded which). These receptors all stem from a man aged 30 to 45 who had recovered from COVID-19.

CDR3 sequence: CASGARYTEAFF. CDR3 nucleotides: TGTGCCAGTGGGGCCCGTTACACTGAAGCTTTCTTT. This chain joins TRBV12-3 or TRBV12-4 and TRBJ1-1; TRBD1 is a possible D gene (5 bases). The length of the CDR3 is 12 residues. With 9 bases removed from V and 3 bases from J, the gap between germline ends came to 11 bases.

The V call is TRBV30, the J call TRBJ1-2, with TRBD1 matching over 9 bases. Germline loops: CDR1 GTSNPN, CDR2 SVGIG (reference sequence). The CDR3 spans 14 residues. V was clipped by 5 bases and J by 3 bases; unmatched bases: 7. CDR3 sequence reads: CAWLYRGLDYGYTF. CDR3 bases: TGTGCCTGGCTATACAGGGGGCTTGACTATGGCTACACCTTC.

This clone has a single count. The chain combines TRBV7-9 with TRBJ2-7; D not certain. The CDR3 contains 11 residues. V lost 2 bases and J lost 6, with 5 bases in between. The germline gives CDR1 SEHNR, CDR2 FQNEAQ (reference sequence). The CDR3 here is CASSLRGEQYF. The DNA for the CDR3 is TGTGCCAGCAGCTTACGAGGCGAGCAGTACTTC.

This rearrangement joins TRBV12-5 to TRBJ1-1; possible D gene TRBD1, 5 bases. Germline V gene data show CDR1 as LGHNT and CDR2 as FRNRAP. Trimming shortened V by 5 bases and J by 5 bases, and 15 bases separated the two germline ends. The CDR3 consists of 14 residues. CDR3 DNA sequence: TGTGCTAGTGGTCCGGAGGGGCGACGGACTGAAGCTTTCTTT. Its protein product is CASGPEGRRTEAFF.

The J gene is TRBJ2-2, the V gene TRBV19, with 12 positions matching TRBD2. CDR3 length equals 18 residues. V was pared by 7 bases and J by 6 bases, with 15 bases of the junction left unmatched. Germline loops: CDR1 LNHDA, CDR2 SQIVND (reference sequence). The CDR3 DNA follows: TGTGCCAGTACCAGCCCTCGGACTAGCGGGATGACTTCCGGGGAGCTGTTTTTT. Translated, it gives CASTSPRTSGMTSGELFF.

V usage is TRBV18 and J usage is TRBJ2-5, with 10 bases aligning to TRBD2. The CDR3 has 15 amino acids. Trimming cost V 2 bases and J 2 bases; bases outside gene matches: 2. CDR1 KGHSH and CDR2 LQKENI come from the germline V gene. The CDR3 region has the DNA TGTGCCAGCTCACCAGGAGCGGGGGGGCAAGAGACCCAGTACTTC. Translated, it gives CASSPGAGGQETQYF. The variable domain in full, with the rest retrieved from reference TRBV18 and TRBJ2-5, is NAGVMQNPRHLVRRRGQEARLRCSPMKGHSHVYWYRQLPEEGLKFMVYLQKENIIDESGMPKERFSAEFPKEGPSILRIQQVVRGDSAAYFCASSPGAGGQETQYFGPGTRLLVL.

The rearrangement links TRBV10-3 to TRBJ2-3; D gene unclear. The germline V and J ends were trimmed by 4 bases and 0 bases, with 11 bases remaining between them. The germline gives CDR1 ENHRY, CDR2 SYGVKD. The CDR3 sequence is 15 residues long. CDR3 sequence (DNA): TGTGCCATCAGTGTAACGACTCCGAGCACAGATACGCAGTATTTT. Its protein is CAISVTTPSTDTQYF.

This clone has a single count. V gene TRBV5-1 combines with J gene TRBJ2-5; 11 bases agree with TRBD1. The V gene's germline CDR1 is SGHRS and CDR2 YFSETQ. V gave up 4 bases and J gave up 2 bases; unmatched junction bases: 4. The CDR3 loop spans 15 amino acids. The CDR3 sequence is CASSPGQGGQETQYF. The DNA for the CDR3 is TGCGCCAGCAGCCCGGGACAGGGGGGGCAAGAGACCCAGTACTTC.

This chain joins TRBV19 and TRBJ1-2; TRBD1 aligns across 7 bases. Per the germline V gene, CDR1 is LNHDA and CDR2 is SQIVND (reference sequence). The CDR3 covers 13 residues. J lost 2 bases, V lost 7 bases, and 4 bases had no gene match. CDR3: CASKRGPNYGYTF. CDR3 nucleotides: TGTGCCAGTAAGAGGGGGCCCAACTATGGCTACACCTTC.

The V and J genes are TRBV24-1 and TRBJ2-3; the D is unclear. Trimming pared 3 bases from V and 2 bases from J, leaving 5 bases between. Germline assignment: CDR1 KGHDR and CDR2 SFDVKD. The CDR3 is 13 amino acids. As DNA, the CDR3 is TGTGCCACCAGTGATCCACTCACAGATACGCAGTATTTT. Translating gives CATSDPLTDTQYF.

The chain is built from TRBV4-2 and TRBJ2-2, with 7 bases matching TRBD1. CDR3 length equals 16 residues. Germline lookup yields CDR1 LGHNA and CDR2 YNFKEQ. V lost 0 bases and J lost 6; bases outside the gene matches: 7. The CDR3 DNA sequence: TGTGCCAGCAGCCAAGACACAGGGGAGATTTCCGGGGAGCTGTTTTTT. As protein: CASSQDTGEISGELFF.

This chain joins TRBV4-3 and TRBJ1-5; TRBD1 aligns across 9 bases. With V trimmed by 4 bases and J by 7 bases, 8 bases remained unmatched. The length of the CDR3 is 15 residues. The germline gives CDR1 LGHNA, CDR2 YSLEER. CDR3: CASSRNRGPRQPQHF. The CDR3 nucleotides read TGCGCCAGCAGCCGTAACAGGGGGCCCCGGCAGCCCCAGCATTTT.

V gene TRBV7-6 combines with J gene TRBJ2-1, with D possibly matching TRBD1 (6 bases). The germline V gene has CDR1 SGHVS and CDR2 FNYEAQ. V lost 2 bases, J lost 6 bases, and 14 bases lay in between. CDR3 length equals 15 residues. CDR3 sequence: CASSLTTGGGNEQFF. CDR3 nucleotides: TGTGCCAGCAGCTTAACGACAGGTGGGGGCAATGAGCAGTTCTTC. The variable domain in full, completed from reference TRBV7-6 and TRBJ2-1, reads GAGVSQSPRYKVTKRGQDVALRCDPISGHVSLYWYRQALGQGPEFLTYFNYEAQQDKSGLPNDRFSAERPEGSISTLTIQRTEQRDSAMYRCASSLTTGGGNEQFFGPGTRLTVL.

The rearrangement links TRBV19 to TRBJ1-5; possible D gene TRBD1, 5 bases. The length of the CDR3 is 14 residues. The germline V gene has CDR1 LNHDA and CDR2 SQIVND (reference sequence). V was trimmed by 6 bases and J by 0 bases, leaving 9 bases between them. CDR3 sequence: CASSQTASNQPQHF. The CDR3 nucleotides are TGTGCCAGTAGCCAGACAGCTAGCAATCAGCCCCAGCATTTT.

The chain uses TRBV4-3 and TRBJ1-2; D might be TRBD1 (6 bases). CDR3 length: 16 amino acids. CDR1 LGHNA and CDR2 YSLEER come from the germline V gene. Deletions cut 3 bases from V and 2 bases from J, with 16 bases between. Written as DNA, the CDR3 is TGCGCCAGCAGCCAGGCTTGGAGTCAGGGGAACTATGGCTACACCTTC. Its translation is CASSQAWSQGNYGYTF.

The genes are TRBV10-3 and TRBJ2-1; 9 bases align to TRBD2. The CDR3 consists of 15 residues. Trimming removed 9 bases from V and 0 bases from J; junction bases left unmatched: 6. Germline values: CDR1 ENHRY, CDR2 SYGVKD. The CDR3 nucleotides are TGTGCCATGAGCGGGGGGACAAGCTCCTACAATGAGCAGTTCTTC. As protein: CAMSGGTSSYNEQFF.

Here the CDR3 DNA reads TGTGCCATCACGGCTAGCGGTCTAACAGATACGCAGTATTTT. Residues: CAITASGLTDTQYF. The V and J genes are TRBV10-3 and TRBJ2-3; 7 bases agree with TRBD2. The length of the CDR3 is 14 residues. Germline CDR1 ENHRY, CDR2 SYGVKD. Unmatched junction bases numbered 7, after V lost 7 bases and J lost 3 bases.